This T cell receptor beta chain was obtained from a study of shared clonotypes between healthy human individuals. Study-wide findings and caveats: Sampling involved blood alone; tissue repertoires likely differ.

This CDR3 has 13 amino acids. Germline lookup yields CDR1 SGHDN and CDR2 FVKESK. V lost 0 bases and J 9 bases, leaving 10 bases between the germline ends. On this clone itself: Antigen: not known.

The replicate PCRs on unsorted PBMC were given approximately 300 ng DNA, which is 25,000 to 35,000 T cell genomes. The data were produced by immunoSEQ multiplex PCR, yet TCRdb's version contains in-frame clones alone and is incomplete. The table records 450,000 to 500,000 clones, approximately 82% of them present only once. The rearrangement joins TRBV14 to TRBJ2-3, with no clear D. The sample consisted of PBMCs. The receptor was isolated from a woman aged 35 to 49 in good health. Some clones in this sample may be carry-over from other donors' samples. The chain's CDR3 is CASSQDVTRTQYF. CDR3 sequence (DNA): TGTGCCAGCAGCCAAGACGTGACGAGGACGCAGTATTTT.